Presented here are 17 T cell receptor beta chains from one specimen sequenced in a study of T cell clusters in autoimmune cytopenias. Multiplex touch-down PCR amplified TRB using TRB-A and TRB-B pools in one tube. TCRdb re-analyzed the multiplex PCR reads; it lists each CDR3 protein once, without DNA. The sample's table shows 4,600 or so distinct CDR3 sequences. TRB amplification used roughly 250 ng of peripheral blood genomic DNA. The sample also formed part of further work on T cell repertoires in aging, cancer and after chemotherapy.

The source material was peripheral blood. The receptors come from a human donor in good health.

This clonotype is labeled medium-sized based on frequency. The CDR3 is CASSPGGRLAMRADTQYF. This chain joins TRBV18 and TRBJ2-3; absent DNA, TCRdb's TRBD2 call cannot be checked. Germline V gene sequence: CDR1 KGHSH, CDR2 LQKENI. There are 18 residues in the CDR3.

Measured by frequency, this clonotype is medium-sized. The J gene is TRBJ2-1, the V gene TRBV11-3; there is no DNA to check the TCRdb D call of TRBD1. This CDR3 comprises 16 residues. Germline lookup yields CDR1 SGHNT and CDR2 YENEEA. CDR3 sequence: CASSPRDPSAGNEQFF.

The V call is TRBV6-5, the J call TRBJ1-1; TCRdb reports TRBD1, a call that lacks DNA to check it against. The CDR3 has 14 amino acids. The germline CDR1 and CDR2 sequences are MNHEY and SVGAGI. CDR3 residues: CASSYGGGWAEAFF.

This clonotype ranks as medium-sized in terms of frequency. The rearrangement uses TRBV24-1 and TRBJ2-1; with no DNA, the TCRdb D assignment of TRBD1 cannot be verified. The CDR3 sequence is 16 residues long. Germline values: CDR1 KGHDR, CDR2 SFDVKD. The CDR3 region is CATSDPRTGGNNEQFF.

The rearrangement links TRBV12-3 or TRBV12-4 to TRBJ1-5. CDR3 size: 14 residues. CDR3 protein: CASSGQGQGQPQHF.

This clonotype ranks as medium-sized in terms of frequency. J is TRBJ2-2 and V is TRBV27; there is no DNA to check the TCRdb D call of TRBD2. Germline CDR1 is MNHEY and CDR2 is SMNVEV (reference sequence). The CDR3 spans 16 residues. CDR3: CASSSGTSGRTGELFF.

The chain carries TRBV18 and TRBJ1-1. The CDR3 length is 15 residues. Germline CDR1 is KGHSH and CDR2 is LQKENI. CDR3 sequence: CASSDSGIPNTEAFF.

This clonotype is called medium-sized (0.01 to 0.1%) based on its frequency. V is TRBV12-3 or TRBV12-4 and J is TRBJ2-1; TCRdb indicates TRBD2, and absent DNA this call remains unverified. The CDR3 is 16 amino acids. The CDR3 here is CASTPRGGGTYNEQFF.

Measured by frequency, this clonotype is medium-sized. V is TRBV20-1 and J is TRBJ1-4; checking the TCRdb D call of TRBD1 is not possible without DNA. Germline loops: CDR1 DFQATT, CDR2 SNEGSKA (reference sequence). The CDR3 spans 13 residues. The CDR3 region is CSAHEGAGEKLFF.

This clonotype counts as medium-sized by frequency. CDR3 residues: CASTITLTRPGELFF. V and J are TRBV6-1 and TRBJ2-2; TCRdb selects TRBD1, and the lack of DNA leaves this call unchecked. CDR1 and CDR2 (germline): MNHNS, SASEGT. The CDR3 length is 15 residues.

Its frequency marks this clonotype as medium-sized. The J gene is TRBJ2-3, the V gene TRBV6-6; TCRdb picks TRBD2, but there is no DNA to check that call. CDR1 and CDR2 (germline): MNHNY, SVGAGI (reference sequence). The CDR3 runs to 16 residues. CDR3 protein: CASSYASFGASDTQYF.

This clonotype shows up as medium-sized by frequency. The rearrangement joins TRBV5-6 to TRBJ1-4; TCRdb reports TRBD1, a call that lacks DNA to check it against. Germline-derived CDR1 and CDR2 are SGHDT and YYEEEE. This CDR3 comprises 14 residues. CDR3 sequence: CASSTGQGDEKLFF.

This clonotype is deemed medium-sized by its frequency. The rearrangement uses TRBV10-3 and TRBJ2-2; no DNA is available, so the TRBD1 call from TCRdb remains unchecked. This CDR3 has 12 residues. Per germline, CDR1 ENHRY and CDR2 SYGVKD. The CDR3 spells CAISPGAGELFF.

This clonotype is labeled medium-sized (0.01 to 0.1%) based on frequency. This chain connects TRBV19 to TRBJ1-1; with no DNA, the TCRdb D assignment of TRBD1 cannot be verified. This CDR3 has 14 residues. Germline V gene data show CDR1 as LNHDA and CDR2 as SQIVND (reference sequence). CDR3 region: CASSIDTRVTEAFF.

This clonotype is identified as medium-sized from frequency. The chain couples TRBV7-2 to TRBJ2-5. The CDR3 spans 14 residues. CDR1 SGHTA and CDR2 FQGNSA come from the germline V gene. CDR3 loop: CASSQSSAVETQYF.

The chain is built from TRBV20-1 and TRBJ2-2; TCRdb calls TRBD1, which cannot be checked without DNA. CDR1 is DFQATT and CDR2 is SNEGSKA in the germline V gene (reference sequence). CDR3 length: 15 amino acids. Here the CDR3 reads CSARVQGQGTGELFF.

This clonotype is classed as medium-sized (0.01 to 0.1%) by frequency. The CDR3 sequence: CASSAGTTAYEQYF. V gene TRBV12-3 or TRBV12-4 combines with J gene TRBJ2-7; as DNA is missing, the TRBD1 call by TCRdb cannot be tested. This CDR3 has 14 amino acids.